The 14 T cell receptor beta chains listed next were all sequenced from one sample in a study of shared clonotypes between healthy human individuals. Libraries were prepared by immunoSEQ multiplex PCR; TCRdb keeps only in-frame clonotypes and omits some of them. Here the sample spans fewer than 3 million clones, under 95% being singletons. What was sequenced was naive CD4+ T cells from PBMCs. Subset: CD45RA+ positively selected. All receptors come from a man between 18 and 29 years old in good health. Some clones in this sample may be carry-over from other donors' samples.

This sequence joins TRBV10-1 and TRBJ2-1, with D unresolved. The germline V gene has CDR1 WNHNN and CDR2 SYGVQD (reference sequence). Deletions cut 2 bases from V and 7 bases from J, with 9 bases between. This CDR3 contains 13 residues. This CDR3 is CASSERLGNEQFF. The CDR3 bases are TGCGCCAGCAGTGAGCGCTTGGGGAATGAGCAGTTCTTC.

J is TRBJ1-2 and V is TRBV7-2, with D hard to call. Germline V gene lookup returns CDR1 SGHTA and CDR2 FQGNSA. The CDR3 sequence is 14 residues long. Trimming took 2 bases from V and 2 from J, leaving 9 bases between them. The CDR3 nucleotides are TGTGCCAGCAGCTTATTTGGGGAGAACTATGGCTACACCTTC. Translation gives CASSLFGENYGYTF. The variable domain in full, completed from reference TRBV7-2 and TRBJ1-2, reads GAGVSQSPSNKVTEKGKDVELRCDPISGHTALYWYRQSLGQGLEFLIYFQGNSAPDKSGLPSDRFSAERTGGSVSTLTIQRTQQEDSAVYLCASSLFGENYGYTFGSGTRLTVV.

V usage is TRBV2 and J usage is TRBJ2-7; D might be TRBD1 (5 bases). In germline, CDR1 is SNHLY, CDR2 FYNNEI. The CDR3 runs to 14 residues. The germline V and J ends were trimmed by 3 bases and 0 bases, with 9 bases remaining between them. CDR3 bases: TGTGCCAGCAGTGAGACAGTTTACTCCTACGAGCAGTACTTC. Protein product: CASSETVYSYEQYF.

This sequence joins TRBV10-3 and TRBJ1-4, with D unclear. Looked up from germline, CDR1 is ENHRY and CDR2 is SYGVKD. Trimming cost V 5 bases and J 10 bases, with 11 bases left between them. CDR3 size: 12 residues. The CDR3 region is CAISNTAGKLFF. Here the CDR3 DNA reads TGTGCCATCAGTAATACAGCGGGAAAACTGTTTTTT.

The genes are TRBV4-2 and TRBJ2-1, with TRBD2 matching over 9 bases. The germline V gene encodes CDR1 LGHNA and CDR2 YNFKEQ. After removal of 8 bases from V and 4 bases from J, the junction contained 15 bases not matched to a gene. This CDR3 region has 17 residues. CDR3 bases: TGTGCCAGCGGGGCCCTCGGGGCTAGCGGGAAGTACAATGAGCAGTTCTTC. The encoded protein is CASGALGASGKYNEQFF.

This chain uses TRBV7-2 with TRBJ2-7, with D perhaps TRBD2 (5 bases). Between the trimmed V and J ends, which lost 4 bases and 6 bases, there was a span of 13 bases. This CDR3 has 13 residues. Per germline, CDR1 SGHTA and CDR2 FQGNSA. CDR3 nucleotides: TGTGCCAGCAGCTATCCCCTGGGGAGCGAGCAGTACTTC. Translated, it gives CASSYPLGSEQYF.

V gene TRBV28 combines with J gene TRBJ2-5; 12 nucleotides line up with TRBD2. The end of the DNA aligns better with TRBJ2-7, so the J call may be wrong. The CDR3 loop spans 13 amino acids. Germline values: CDR1 MDHEN, CDR2 SYDVKM. For the CDR3, the DNA is TGTGCCACAGGGACTAGCGGGCCCTACGAGCAGTACTTC. This sequence encodes CATGTSGPYEQYF.

In its sample, this clone was seen a few times. The genes are TRBV2 and TRBJ2-2; D not certain. The V end lost 5 bases, the J end lost 1 base, and 5 bases lay between the germline ends. This CDR3 has 13 residues. CDR1 is SNHLY, CDR2 FYNNEI, per germline. The CDR3 reads CASSPQNTGELFF. The CDR3 DNA reads TGTGCCAGCAGTCCCCAGAACACCGGGGAGCTGTTTTTT.

The V call is TRBV7-9, the J call TRBJ1-5; D is undetermined. The CDR3 runs 13 residues. From germline, CDR1 is SEHNR and CDR2 FQNEAQ (reference sequence). Trimming pared 5 bases from V and 5 bases from J, leaving 10 bases between. The CDR3 here is CASSKEQHQPQHF. The CDR3 nucleotides are TGTGCCAGCAGCAAAGAGCAGCATCAGCCCCAGCATTTT.

This chain links TRBV7-2 with TRBJ2-1, with D perhaps TRBD2 (5 bases). Germline V lookup: CDR1 SGHTA, CDR2 FQGNSA. The ends were cut back, 2 bases at V and 7 bases at J, with 9 bases in the middle. This CDR3 contains 13 residues. The CDR3 reads CASSLFPGNEQFF. The CDR3 region has the DNA TGTGCCAGCAGCTTATTCCCGGGAAATGAGCAGTTCTTC.

Regarding this clone: The same CDR3 arises from other DNA sequences in this sample as well. The chain links TRBV18 to TRBJ2-3; no clear D gene. Germline lookup yields CDR1 KGHSH and CDR2 LQKENI. The CDR3 is made up of 12 amino acids. Trimming shortened V by 4 bases and J by 3 bases, and 5 bases separated the two germline ends. The CDR3 DNA reads as TGTGCCAGCTCACTTCTAACAGATACGCAGTATTTT. This encodes CASSLLTDTQYF. Full variable domain (rest looked up from reference TRBV18 and TRBJ2-3): NAGVMQNPRHLVRRRGQEARLRCSPMKGHSHVYWYRQLPEEGLKFMVYLQKENIIDESGMPKERFSAEFPKEGPSILRIQQVVRGDSAAYFCASSLLTDTQYFGPGTRLTVL.

V is TRBV7-2 and J is TRBJ2-7, with D tentatively TRBD2 (6 bases). From germline, CDR1 is SGHTA and CDR2 FQGNSA. This CDR3 has 11 residues. Between the trimmed V and J ends, which lost 9 bases and 7 bases, there was a span of 13 bases. CDR3 bases: TGTGCCAGTGGCCGGAGGGGTGAGCAGTACTTC. Residues: CASGRRGEQYF.

This clone was picked up one time. The rearrangement links TRBV5-1 to TRBJ2-5; D gene uncertain. Germline CDR1 is SGHRS and CDR2 is YFSETQ. CDR3 size: 11 residues. Trimming shortened V by 6 bases and J by 2 bases, and 5 bases separated the two germline ends. The CDR3 reads CASNAQETQYF. The CDR3 DNA sequence: TGCGCCAGCAACGCTCAAGAGACCCAGTACTTC. Full variable domain (remainder filled in from reference TRBV5-1 and TRBJ2-5): KAGVTQTPRYLIKTRGQQVTLSCSPISGHRSVSWYQQTPGQGLQFLFEYFSETQRNKGNFPGRFSGRQFSNSRSEMNVSTLELGDSALYLCASNAQETQYFGPGTRLLVL.

This chain joins TRBV15 and TRBJ1-2; D remains unclear. Trimming took 5 bases from V and 7 from J, leaving 17 bases between them. The CDR3 totals 14 residues. Germline V CDR1 and CDR2: LNHNV, YYDKDF (reference sequence). The CDR3 is CATSVRGLASGYTF. The CDR3 DNA is TGTGCCACCAGCGTCCGGGGTCTTGCCTCTGGCTACACCTTC.